These 19 T cell receptor beta chains were all obtained from the same sample, sequenced in a study of blood T cell repertoires in COVID-19. Profiled with immunoSEQ multiplex PCR; TCRdb holds only in-frame clones, not every one. The data show approximately 120,000 clones, 74% seen once. Sequenced material: peripheral blood. The receptors shown here come from a man aged 55 to 70 with acute or convalescent COVID-19.

This chain joins TRBV7-8 and TRBJ1-5, with TRBD1 identical over 8 bases. CDR3 length: 16 amino acids. The V segment lost 0 bases and the J segment 2 bases; nucleotides outside the gene matches: 3. Germline lookup yields CDR1 SGHVS and CDR2 FQNEAQ. Written as DNA, the CDR3 is TGTGCCAGCAGCTTAGCTGCAGGGGGCGGCAATCAGCCCCAGCATTTT. Its protein is CASSLAAGGGNQPQHF.

This clone was detected only a few times. The CDR3 loop reads CASSQEYTITDTQYF. CDR3 in DNA: TGTGCCAGCAGCCAAGAGTACACAATCACAGATACGCAGTATTTT. The chain combines TRBV3-1 (or the pseudogene TRBV3-2) with TRBJ2-3; D unresolved. The CDR3 runs to 15 residues. Germline CDR1 is LGHDT and CDR2 is YNNKEL (reference sequence). V lost 0 bases, J lost 2 bases, and 9 bases lay in between.

V usage is TRBV3-1 (or the pseudogene TRBV3-2) and J usage is TRBJ2-2; 13 bases align to TRBD2. CDR1 is LGHDT, CDR2 YNNKEL, per germline (reference sequence). V was clipped by 4 bases and J by 0 bases; unmatched bases: 2. The CDR3 is 17 residues long. CDR3 in amino acids: CASSPGLAGTNTGELFF. Written as DNA, the CDR3 is TGTGCCAGCAGCCCGGGACTAGCGGGGACGAACACCGGGGAGCTGTTTTTT.

The rearrangement joins TRBV7-3 to TRBJ1-2; D is possibly TRBD1 (6 bases). The CDR3 is made up of 17 amino acids. CDR1 is SGHTA and CDR2 is FQGTGA in the germline V gene. Trimming left V 5 bases short and J 0 bases short, with 19 bases between. CDR3: CASSPSGARGSNYGYTF. The CDR3 DNA sequence: TGTGCCAGCAGCCCGAGTGGGGCCAGGGGATCTAACTATGGCTACACCTTC.

This clone appeared a few times. The rearrangement joins TRBV2 to TRBJ1-4, with TRBD1 matching 9 bases. The J segment lost 0 bases and the V segment lost 7 bases, leaving 9 bases of the junction unmatched. This CDR3 region has 17 residues. CDR1 and CDR2 from the germline V gene are SNHLY and FYNNEI. The DNA of the CDR3 is TGTGCCAGCATATTCGGGACAGGGTTTGCAACTAATGAAAAACTGTTTTTT. This sequence encodes CASIFGTGFATNEKLFF.

This CDR3 reads CASSLVVVNTEAFF. CDR3 sequence (DNA): TGTGCCAGCAGCTTAGTAGTGGTGAACACTGAAGCTTTCTTT. This chain joins TRBV7-2 and TRBJ1-1, with D unclear. Germline CDR1 is SGHTA and CDR2 is FQGNSA. This CDR3 contains 14 residues. V was pared by 1 base and J by 0 bases, with 6 bases between.

This rearrangement joins TRBV6-1 to TRBJ1-1, with D uncertain. Deletions cut 0 bases from V and 8 bases from J, with 16 bases between. Looked up from germline, CDR1 is MNHNS and CDR2 is SASEGT. The CDR3 consists of 15 residues. CDR3 in amino acids: CASSEARGGPGEAFF. The CDR3 bases are TGTGCCAGCAGTGAAGCGCGAGGCGGCCCGGGGGAAGCTTTCTTT.

The rearrangement links TRBV5-1 to TRBJ2-1; 14 bases align to TRBD2. The CDR3 extends over 18 amino acids. Germline V gene sequence: CDR1 SGHRS, CDR2 YFSETQ. With 4 bases clipped from V and 8 bases from J, the junction kept 14 bases outside the gene matches. The CDR3, as DNA: TGCGCCAGCAGCAAAAACCCGGGACTAGCGGGAGTAGTGGATGAGCAGTTCTTC. Protein: CASSKNPGLAGVVDEQFF.

This clone has only one observation. V usage is TRBV7-3 and J usage is TRBJ1-1; D call uncertain. CDR3 length: 13 residues. Germline CDR1 is SGHTA and CDR2 is FQGTGA. Between the trimmed V and J ends, which lost 2 bases and 1 base, there was a span of 5 bases. CDR3 residues: CASSLESNTEAFF. The CDR3 DNA is TGTGCCAGCAGCTTAGAGTCGAACACTGAAGCTTTCTTT.

The chain combines TRBV2 with TRBJ1-3; D possibly corresponds to TRBD1 (6 bases). V was clipped by 5 bases and J by 0 bases, with 23 bases between them. CDR1 is SNHLY and CDR2 is FYNNEI in the germline V gene. The length of the CDR3 is 19 residues. The CDR3 sequence: CASSIVPSDRPSSGNTIYF. Written as DNA, the CDR3 is TGTGCCAGCAGTATAGTACCGTCAGACAGGCCGTCCTCTGGAAACACCATATATTTT.

The chain combines TRBV5-1 with TRBJ1-4; no clear D. Germline V CDR1 and CDR2: SGHRS, YFSETQ. The CDR3 consists of 12 residues. The V end was cut by 9 bases, the J end by 8 bases, with 14 bases between. The CDR3 coding sequence is TGCGCCAACGCATTCGAGGGAGAAAAACTGTTTTTT. Translating it yields CANAFEGEKLFF.

The V gene is TRBV27, the J gene TRBJ2-3, with TRBD2 identical over 9 bases. V lost 4 bases and J lost 0; bases outside the gene matches: 8. Germline V lookup: CDR1 MNHEY, CDR2 SMNVEV (reference sequence). The CDR3 has 17 residues. CDR3: CASSSPRLAASTDTQYF. CDR3 DNA: TGTGCCAGCAGTTCGCCCCGACTAGCGGCTAGCACAGATACGCAGTATTTT.

The chain carries TRBV6-1 and TRBJ2-7; 7 bases are shared with TRBD2. This CDR3 is built from 14 residues. CDR1 is MNHNS and CDR2 is SASEGT in the germline V gene. The ends lost 2 bases at V and 2 bases at J; junction bases unmatched: 3. Here the CDR3 reads CASSELADTYEQYF. CDR3 in DNA: TGTGCCAGCAGTGAACTAGCGGATACCTACGAGCAGTACTTC.

The chain couples TRBV7-9 to TRBJ2-2; 9 positions match TRBD2. V trimming: 5 bases; J trimming: 1 base; junction bases outside the gene matches: 5. CDR1 is SEHNR and CDR2 is FQNEAQ in the germline V gene (reference sequence). CDR3 length: 16 amino acids. CDR3 DNA sequence: TGTGCCAGCAGCGGTAGCGGGAGTTTGAACACCGGGGAGCTGTTTTTT. It specifies CASSGSGSLNTGELFF.

The chain combines TRBV2 with TRBJ1-1, with D perhaps matching TRBD1 (5 bases). Trimming pared 1 base from V and 3 bases from J, leaving 6 bases between. There are 13 residues in the CDR3. The germline CDR1 and CDR2 sequences are SNHLY and FYNNEI. The CDR3 loop reads CASSEGGDTEAFF. DNA for the CDR3: TGTGCCAGCAGTGAAGGGGGGGACACTGAAGCTTTCTTT.

The chain combines TRBV11-2 with TRBJ1-1; D is perhaps TRBD1 (6 bases). V lost 5 bases and J 7 bases, leaving 14 bases between the germline ends. The V gene's germline CDR1 is SGHAT and CDR2 FQNNGV. The CDR3 loop spans 13 amino acids. CDR3 nucleotides: TGTGCCAGCAGCGTACTACAGGGTGGTGAAGCTTTCTTT. It encodes CASSVLQGGEAFF. Complete variable domain (other parts from reference TRBV11-2 and TRBJ1-1): EAGVAQSPRYKIIEKRQSVAFWCNPISGHATLYWYQQILGQGPKLLIQFQNNGVVDDSQLPKDRFSAERLKGVDSTLKIQPAKLEDSAVYLCASSVLQGGEAFFGQGTRLTVV.

The chain carries TRBV10-3 and TRBJ1-1; D unresolved. CDR3 size: 13 residues. V dropped 0 bases and J dropped 8 bases, with 10 bases sitting between them. Germline CDR1 ENHRY, CDR2 SYGVKD. CDR3: CAISESRRLEAFF. The CDR3 DNA follows: TGTGCCATCAGTGAGTCTAGGAGATTGGAAGCTTTCTTT.

The chain joins TRBV7-6 to TRBJ2-5; perhaps TRBD1 as D (6 bases). Germline V CDR1 and CDR2: SGHVS, FNYEAQ. V lost 1 base to trimming and J lost 3 bases, with 15 bases between them. This CDR3 is 16 amino acids long. In DNA, the CDR3 is TGTGCCAGCAGCTTAGAGGGCCCCGCAGGGGAAGAGACCCAGTACTTC. Encoded protein: CASSLEGPAGEETQYF.

The chain recombines TRBV5-1 with TRBJ1-2; 7 bases line up with TRBD1. With 0 bases clipped from V and 6 bases from J, the junction kept 8 bases outside the gene matches. There are 15 residues in the CDR3. Looked up from germline, CDR1 is SGHRS and CDR2 is YFSETQ. CDR3 residues: CASSLEQGVGDGYTF. CDR3 DNA: TGCGCCAGCAGCTTGGAGCAGGGGGTAGGGGATGGCTACACCTTC. The complete variable domain, with remaining parts taken from reference TRBV5-1 and TRBJ1-2, reads KAGVTQTPRYLIKTRGQQVTLSCSPISGHRSVSWYQQTPGQGLQFLFEYFSETQRNKGNFPGRFSGRQFSNSRSEMNVSTLELGDSALYLCASSLEQGVGDGYTFGSGTRLTVV.